This T cell receptor (beta chain) was sequenced during a study of OX40 agonist ivuxolimab in advanced cancers. For the study at large: Patient treatment consisted of intravenous ivuxolimab administration every 2 weeks at 0.01 to 10 mg/kg.

Patients were excluded for autoimmune disease history or systemic immunosuppression. Assay used: immunoSEQ multiplex PCR; TCRdb lists only in-frame clones, some missing. The table includes 75,000 to 100,000 clones, roughly 88% detected once. A note on this clone: Its cognate antigen is unknown.

CDR3 length: 15 amino acids. Germline CDR1 MGHRA, CDR2 YSYEKL. V was trimmed by 0 bases and J by 5 bases, leaving 13 bases between them. Findings and limits, study-wide: At 0.1 to 3.0 mg/kg, clonal expansion of CD4+ and CD8+ blood T cells had occurred by week 6. Near-lowest levels of clonal expansion characterized partial responders at 0.1-3.0 mg/kg.

This clonotype was obtained from an adult with an advanced solid tumor such as melanoma, head and neck, liver or kidney cancer. The rearrangement uses TRBV4-1 and TRBJ2-5, with D perhaps TRBD2 (5 bases). The sample here was CD4+ or CD8+ T cells sorted from blood, taken in a trial of the OX40 agonist ivuxolimab. The CDR3 here is CASSQDPAGYETQYF. The CDR3 nucleotides read TGCGCCAGCAGCCAAGATCCGGCGGGTTATGAGACCCAGTACTTC.